This TCR beta chain came from a study of molecular identifiers for immune sequencing clone quantification. Whole-study context: RNA, taken in replicates from approximately 20,000 or 98,000 naive CD8 cells, was split five ways, with four sequenced.

Making the bulk TCR libraries relied on previously described methods and listed TCR primers. TCRdb analysed the PCR reads with MiXCR anew, one entry per CDR3 protein. The sample lists more than 250,000 distinct CDR3 sequences, about 22% occurring once. General study results and limits: Clones carrying above 20 RNA copies accounted for over 98% of effector molecules, under 1% in naive cells. The sizes of highly expanded clones could be underestimated when identical TCR molecules share a barcode.

This clonotype was seen a few times. Antigen specificity is unknown. The TCR sequence derives from a human donor in good health. Some libraries in this study had Jurkat cell RNA spiked in. The sample taken for sequencing was naive CD8+ T cells from blood, with Jurkat cell RNA spiked in. Subset defined: FACS-sorted CD8+CD4-CCR7+CD45RA+ naive T cells.

Here the CDR3 DNA reads TGTGCCAGCAGTCTAAGGACAGGGTATGGTTACTTTGAAGCTTTCTTT. This translates into CASSLRTGYGYFEAFF. The J gene is TRBJ1-1, the V gene TRBV27; 8 positions match TRBD1. Germline CDR1 and CDR2: MNHEY and SMNVEV (reference sequence). The CDR3 loop spans 16 amino acids. Trimming took 5 bases from V and 7 from J; bases not matched to a gene: 15.